Listed below are T cell receptor beta chains from one sample, sequenced in a study of B cell selection in AIRE deficiency. Assay: immunoSEQ multiplex PCR; the TCRdb copy retains only in-frame clones and omits some. The sample includes tens of thousands of clones, around 97% of them seen just once. The sequenced sample consisted of conventional CD4+ T cells sorted from PBMCs. All receptors come from a human donor with AIRE deficiency. Each CDR3 is given with its conserved first and last residue. A D gene is named only where the DNA matches it firmly. Only part of the rows carry a size: once, few, many, or a class if the clone is expanded.

V gene: TRBV6-1
D gene: TRBD1
clone size: NA
J gene: TRBJ1-3
CDR3 protein: CASPRDRGGNTIYF
CDR3 DNA: TGTGCCAGCCCCCGGGACAGGGGTGGAAACACCATATATTTT

V gene: TRBV6-1
D gene: NA
clone size: NA
J gene: TRBJ2-7
CDR3 protein: CASRTPYEQYF
CDR3 DNA: TGTGCCAGCAGAACCCCCTACGAGCAGTACTTC

V gene: TRBV2
D gene: NA
clone size: NA
J gene: TRBJ1-2
CDR3 protein: CASSRTEQYGYTF
CDR3 DNA: TGTGCCAGCAGCAGGACGGAGCAGTATGGCTACACCTTC

V gene: TRBV28
D gene: NA
clone size: NA
J gene: TRBJ2-3
CDR3 protein: CASTSGATDTQYF
CDR3 DNA: TGTGCCAGTACCTCGGGGGCGACAGATACGCAGTATTTT

V gene: TRBV7-3
D gene: NA
clone size: NA
J gene: TRBJ2-3
CDR3 protein: CASSPGTLRNTDTQYF
CDR3 DNA: TGTGCCAGCAGCCCAGGGACTCTCAGGAACACAGATACGCAGTATTTT

V gene: TRBV29-1
D gene: NA
clone size: NA
J gene: TRBJ1-2
CDR3 protein: CSVDGQGMDGYTF
CDR3 DNA: TGCAGCGTTGATGGTCAGGGTATGGATGGCTACACCTTC

V gene: TRBV6-1
D gene: NA
clone size: few
J gene: TRBJ2-1
CDR3 protein: CASSEAGASIGGNEQFF
CDR3 DNA: TGTGCCAGCAGTGAAGCGGGGGCCTCTATAGGTGGCAATGAGCAGTTCTTC

V gene: TRBV14
D gene: NA
clone size: NA
J gene: TRBJ1-1
CDR3 protein: CASSQVSGSTEAFF
CDR3 DNA: TGTGCCAGCAGCCAAGTATCAGGGTCCACTGAAGCTTTCTTT

V gene: TRBV5-5
D gene: NA
clone size: NA
J gene: TRBJ1-2
CDR3 protein: CASSLGTALYYGYTF
CDR3 DNA: TGTGCCAGCAGCTTGGGCACAGCCCTTTACTATGGCTACACCTTC

V gene: TRBV19
D gene: TRBD1
clone size: NA
J gene: TRBJ1-1
CDR3 protein: CASSKRQGIVNTEAFF
CDR3 DNA: TGTGCCAGTAGTAAACGACAGGGCATTGTGAACACTGAAGCTTTCTTT

V gene: TRBV29-1
D gene: TRBD1
clone size: NA
J gene: TRBJ2-2
CDR3 protein: CSVYPPTGGNTGELFF
CDR3 DNA: TGCAGCGTCTACCCCCCCACAGGGGGGAACACCGGGGAGCTGTTTTTT